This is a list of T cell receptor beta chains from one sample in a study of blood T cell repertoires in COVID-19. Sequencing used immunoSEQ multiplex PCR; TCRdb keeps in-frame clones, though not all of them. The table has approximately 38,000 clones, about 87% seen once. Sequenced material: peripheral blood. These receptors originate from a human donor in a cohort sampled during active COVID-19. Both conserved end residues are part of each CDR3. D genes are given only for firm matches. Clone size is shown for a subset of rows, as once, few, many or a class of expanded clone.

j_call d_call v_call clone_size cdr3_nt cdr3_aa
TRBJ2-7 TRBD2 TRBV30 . TGTGCCTGGAGTGTACATCAGCGGGGTCTGGACTACGAGCAGTACTTC CAWSVHQRGLDYEQYF
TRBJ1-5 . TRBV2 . TGTGCCAGCAGAGAAAACAGGGTTAGCAATCAGCCCCAGCATTTT CASRENRVSNQPQHF
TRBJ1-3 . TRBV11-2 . TGTGCCAGCAGCTTAGCGTACACCATATATTTT CASSLAYTIYF
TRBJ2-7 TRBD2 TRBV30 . TGTGCCTGGAGTGTAAAACTAGCGGGAGGTTCATGGTCCGGCGAGCAGTACTTC CAWSVKLAGGSWSGEQYF
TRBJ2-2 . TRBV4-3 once TGCGCCAGCAGCCAAGATTGGGGGCTCTACACCGGGGAGCTGTTTTTT CASSQDWGLYTGELFF
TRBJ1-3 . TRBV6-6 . TGTGCCAGCAGTCAGCAGCAGGGTAGGAAGGGAAACACCATATATTTT CASSQQQGRKGNTIYF
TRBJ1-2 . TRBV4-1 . TGCGCCAGCAGCGGGCTTAACTATGGCTACACCTTC CASSGLNYGYTF
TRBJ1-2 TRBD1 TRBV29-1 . TGCAGCGTGGAAGGGGGCGGTTATGGCTACACCTTC CSVEGGGYGYTF
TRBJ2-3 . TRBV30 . TGTGCCTGGAGAGCGCCTAGCACAGATACGCAGTATTTT CAWRAPSTDTQYF
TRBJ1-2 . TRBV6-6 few TGTGCCAGTGGGGGAGGAGGGGCACTGAACTATGGCTACACCTTC CASGGGGALNYGYTF
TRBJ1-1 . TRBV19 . TGTGCCAGTAGTCCCCGAGGAGGGAGCACTGAAGCTTTCTTT CASSPRGGSTEAFF
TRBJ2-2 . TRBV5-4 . TGTGCCAGCAGCTTGGGCGGGGGCCGAACGACCGGGGAGCTGTTTTTT CASSLGGGRTTGELFF
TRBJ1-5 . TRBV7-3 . TGTGCCAGCAGCCCCGTTACCGACAGGTACTATAGCAATCAGCCCCAGCATTTT CASSPVTDRYYSNQPQHF
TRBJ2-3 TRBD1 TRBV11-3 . TGTGCCAGCAGCGGGGGGACAGGGGGCTTGGATACGCAGTATTTT CASSGGTGGLDTQYF
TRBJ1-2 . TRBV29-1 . TGCAGCGTAGGGGTTGGCGGCTACACCTTC CSVGVGGYTF
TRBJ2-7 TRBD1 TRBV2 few TGTGCCAGCAGTCGGACAGGCCTCTACGAGCAGTACTTC CASSRTGLYEQYF
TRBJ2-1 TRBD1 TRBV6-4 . TGTGCCAGCAGTAGAACAGGGGATAATGAGCAGTTCTTC CASSRTGDNEQFF
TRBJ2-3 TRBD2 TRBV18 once TGTGCCAGCTCACCAAGGACTAGCAATCCAGATACGCAGTATTTT CASSPRTSNPDTQYF